The T cell receptor (beta chain) under discussion was sequenced for a study of T cell responses to AZD1222 COVID-19 vaccine. Points from the study as a whole: There were vaccine-associated CD4 TCRs across spike, dominant at 160-218 and 743-854. Unmutated regions of variants are reportedly targeted by nearly half of spike-specific TCRs. Repertoires were obtained solely post-peak T cell response.

About this clone: What it recognizes is unknown.

Combined were second doses at about 4 or about 12 weeks. Germline CDR1 MNHEY, CDR2 SMNVEV (reference sequence). CDR3 length: 13 residues. Trimming took 7 bases from V and 3 from J, leaving 12 bases between them. Clones were read by immunoSEQ multiplex PCR, and TCRdb kept only the in-frame ones, dropping some. The sample contains fewer than 150,000 clones, 92% of which appear only once. The TCR originated in an adult who received the AZD1222 COVID-19 vaccine. The material sequenced was peripheral blood, taken 28 days after the second AZD1222 dose. The V and J genes are TRBV27 and TRBJ1-1, with D tentatively TRBD1 (6 bases). The CDR3 nucleotides are TGTGCCAGCACGAAGGACAGTTACACTGAAGCTTTCTTT. Its translation is CASTKDSYTEAFF.